This TCR beta chain appears in the sequencing data of a study of T cells in Graves' hyperthyroidism and ophthalmopathy. Study-level results: Most thyroid-expanded clonotypes above 0.001 were also found in blood.

The CDR3 has 17 amino acids. V shed 2 bases, J shed 0 bases, and the junction held 10 bases outside the gene matches. Germline-derived CDR1 and CDR2 are DFQATT and SNEGSKA (reference sequence). Using RNA transcripts as the source, TCR beta CDR3 regions were amplified. RT-PCR in the first round (using the HTBI primer set) targeted the TCR CDR3. TCRdb called the multiplex PCR reads again in MiXCR, with one record for every CDR3 protein. The sample consists of about 420,000 distinct CDR3 sequences, roughly 14% of them appearing once. The table lists this clonotype with a few counts. As yet, its antigen is unknown.

The sequencing sample was made of blood. The chain joins TRBV20-1 to TRBJ2-1; the match to TRBD2 covers 7 bases. This TCR was recovered from a woman aged 18-29 years with Graves' hyperthyroidism. DNA of the CDR3: TGCAGTGCTAGAAGCGCTAGCGGCCAGAGCTCCTACAATGAGCAGTTCTTC. Its protein product is CSARSASGQSSYNEQFF.